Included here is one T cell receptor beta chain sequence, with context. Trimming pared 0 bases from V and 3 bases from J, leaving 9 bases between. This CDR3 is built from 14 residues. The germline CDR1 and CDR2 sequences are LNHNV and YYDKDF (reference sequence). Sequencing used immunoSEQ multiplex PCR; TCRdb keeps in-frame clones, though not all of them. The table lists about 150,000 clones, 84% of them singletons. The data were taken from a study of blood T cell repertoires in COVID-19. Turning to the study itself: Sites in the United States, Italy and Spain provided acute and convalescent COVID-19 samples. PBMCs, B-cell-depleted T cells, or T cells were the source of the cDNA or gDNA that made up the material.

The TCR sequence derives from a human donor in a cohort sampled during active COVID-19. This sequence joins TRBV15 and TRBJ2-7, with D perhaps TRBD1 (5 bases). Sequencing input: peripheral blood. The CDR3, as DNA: TGTGCCACCAGCAGAGAAAGGGGCTTCTACGAGCAGTACTTC. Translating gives CATSRERGFYEQYF.